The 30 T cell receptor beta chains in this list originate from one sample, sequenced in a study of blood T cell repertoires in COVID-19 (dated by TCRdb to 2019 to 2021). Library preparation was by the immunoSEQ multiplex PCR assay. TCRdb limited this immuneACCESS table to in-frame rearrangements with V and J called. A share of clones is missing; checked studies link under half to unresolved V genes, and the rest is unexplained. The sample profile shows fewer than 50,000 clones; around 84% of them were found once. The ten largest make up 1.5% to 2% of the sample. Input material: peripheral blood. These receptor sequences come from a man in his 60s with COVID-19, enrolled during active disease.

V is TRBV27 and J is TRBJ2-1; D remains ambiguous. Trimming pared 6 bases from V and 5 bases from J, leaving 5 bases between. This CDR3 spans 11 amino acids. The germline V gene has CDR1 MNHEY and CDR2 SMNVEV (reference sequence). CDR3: CASRQNNEQFF. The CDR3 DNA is TGTGCCAGCAGGCAGAACAATGAGCAGTTCTTC.

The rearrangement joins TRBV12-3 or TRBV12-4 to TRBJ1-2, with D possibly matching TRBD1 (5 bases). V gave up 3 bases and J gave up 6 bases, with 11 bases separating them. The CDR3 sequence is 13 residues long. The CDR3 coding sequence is TGTGCCAGCAGTTTTCAGGGAGGGCATGGCTACACCTTC. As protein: CASSFQGGHGYTF.

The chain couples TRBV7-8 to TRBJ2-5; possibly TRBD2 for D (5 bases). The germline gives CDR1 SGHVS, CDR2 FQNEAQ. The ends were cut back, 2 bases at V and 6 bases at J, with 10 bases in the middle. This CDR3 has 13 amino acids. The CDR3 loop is CASSLFDGKTQYF. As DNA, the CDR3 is TGTGCCAGCAGCTTATTCGACGGGAAGACCCAGTACTTC.

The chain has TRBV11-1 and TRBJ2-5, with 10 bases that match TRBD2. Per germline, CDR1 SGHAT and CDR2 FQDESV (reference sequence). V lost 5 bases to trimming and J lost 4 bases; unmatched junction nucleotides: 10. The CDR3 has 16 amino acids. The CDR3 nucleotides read TGTGCCAGCAGCCACTATCTGGCTAGCGGGAGAGAGACCCAGTACTTC. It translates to CASSHYLASGRETQYF.

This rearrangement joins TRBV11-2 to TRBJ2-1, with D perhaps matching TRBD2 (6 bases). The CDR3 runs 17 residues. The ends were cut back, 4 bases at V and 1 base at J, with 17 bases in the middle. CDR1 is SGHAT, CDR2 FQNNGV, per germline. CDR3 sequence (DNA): TGTGCCAGCAGCTCCGCGGGGTCTCTCGGATCCTACAATGAGCAGTTCTTC. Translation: CASSSAGSLGSYNEQFF.

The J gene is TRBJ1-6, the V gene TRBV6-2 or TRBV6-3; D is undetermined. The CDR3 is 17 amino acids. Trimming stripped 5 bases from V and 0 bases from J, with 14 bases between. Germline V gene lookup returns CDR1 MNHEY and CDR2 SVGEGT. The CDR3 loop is CASSNLIKSSYNSPLHF. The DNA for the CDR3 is TGTGCCAGCAGTAATCTGATCAAGAGCTCCTATAATTCACCCCTCCACTTT.

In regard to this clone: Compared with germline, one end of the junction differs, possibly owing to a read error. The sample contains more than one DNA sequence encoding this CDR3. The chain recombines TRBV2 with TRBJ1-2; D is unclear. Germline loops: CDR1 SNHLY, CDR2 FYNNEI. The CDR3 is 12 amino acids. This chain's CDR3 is CASSEEGDGYTF. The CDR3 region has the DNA TGTGCCAGCAGCGAAGAGGGAGATGGCTACACCTTC.

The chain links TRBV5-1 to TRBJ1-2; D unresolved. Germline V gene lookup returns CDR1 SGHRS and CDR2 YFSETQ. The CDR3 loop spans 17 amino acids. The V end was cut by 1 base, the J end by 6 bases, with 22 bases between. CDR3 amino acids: CASSLLSPSAHRDGYTF. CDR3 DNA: TGCGCCAGCAGCTTGTTATCCCCCTCGGCCCATCGGGATGGCTACACCTTC.

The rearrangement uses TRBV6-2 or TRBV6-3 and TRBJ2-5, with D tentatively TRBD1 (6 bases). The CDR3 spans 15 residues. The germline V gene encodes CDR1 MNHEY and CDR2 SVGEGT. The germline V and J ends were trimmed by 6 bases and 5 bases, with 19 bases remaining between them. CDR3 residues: CASSPRQGRGETQYF. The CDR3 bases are TGTGCCAGCAGCCCTCGTCAGGGGCGCGGCGAGACCCAGTACTTC.

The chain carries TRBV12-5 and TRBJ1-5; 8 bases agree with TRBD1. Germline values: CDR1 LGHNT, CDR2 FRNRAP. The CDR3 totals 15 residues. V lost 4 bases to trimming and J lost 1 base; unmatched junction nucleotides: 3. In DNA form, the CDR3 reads TGTGCTAGTGGTTGGACAGGGCCCAGCAATCAGCCCCAGCATTTT. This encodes CASGWTGPSNQPQHF.

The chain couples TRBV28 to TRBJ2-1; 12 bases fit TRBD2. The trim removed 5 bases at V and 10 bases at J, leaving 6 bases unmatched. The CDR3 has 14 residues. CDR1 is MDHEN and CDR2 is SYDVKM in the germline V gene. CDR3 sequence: CASSLRTSGIEQFF. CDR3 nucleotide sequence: TGTGCCAGCAGTCTTAGGACTAGCGGGATCGAGCAGTTCTTC.

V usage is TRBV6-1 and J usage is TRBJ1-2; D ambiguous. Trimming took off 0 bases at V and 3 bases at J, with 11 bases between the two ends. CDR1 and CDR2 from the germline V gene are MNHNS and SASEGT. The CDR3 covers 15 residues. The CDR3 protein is CASSEAQALDYGYTF. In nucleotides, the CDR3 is TGTGCCAGCAGTGAAGCCCAGGCATTGGACTATGGCTACACCTTC.

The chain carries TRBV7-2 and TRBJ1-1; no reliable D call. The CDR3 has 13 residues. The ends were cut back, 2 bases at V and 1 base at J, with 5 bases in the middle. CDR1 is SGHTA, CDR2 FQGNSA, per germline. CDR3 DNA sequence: TGTGCCAGCAGCTTATCGGGGAACACTGAAGCTTTCTTT. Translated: CASSLSGNTEAFF.

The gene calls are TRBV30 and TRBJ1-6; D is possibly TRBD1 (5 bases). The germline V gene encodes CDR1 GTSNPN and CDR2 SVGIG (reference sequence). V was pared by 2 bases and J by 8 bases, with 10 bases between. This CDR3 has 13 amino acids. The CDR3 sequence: CAWSSWGDSPLHF. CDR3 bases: TGTGCCTGGAGTAGCTGGGGGGATTCACCCCTCCACTTT.

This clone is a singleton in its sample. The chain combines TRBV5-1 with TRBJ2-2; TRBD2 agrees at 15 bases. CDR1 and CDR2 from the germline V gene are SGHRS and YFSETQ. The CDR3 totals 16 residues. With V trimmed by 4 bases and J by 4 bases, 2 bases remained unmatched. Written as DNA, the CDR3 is TGCGCCAGCAGCGGACTAGCGGGAGGGCTCACCGGGGAGCTGTTTTTT. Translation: CASSGLAGGLTGELFF.

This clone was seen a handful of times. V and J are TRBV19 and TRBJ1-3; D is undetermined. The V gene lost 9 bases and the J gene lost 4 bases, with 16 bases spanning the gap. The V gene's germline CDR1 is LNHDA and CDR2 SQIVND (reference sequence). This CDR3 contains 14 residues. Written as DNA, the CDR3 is TGTGCCAGCCATCTGAGGGTATCAGGAAACACCATATATTTT. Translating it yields CASHLRVSGNTIYF.

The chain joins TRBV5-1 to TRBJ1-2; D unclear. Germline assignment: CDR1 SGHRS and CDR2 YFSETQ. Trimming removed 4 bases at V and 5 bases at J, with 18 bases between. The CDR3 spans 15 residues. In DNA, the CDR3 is TGCGCCAGCAGCCAACCCGACGGGGAAAGATATGGCTACACCTTC. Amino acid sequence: CASSQPDGERYGYTF.

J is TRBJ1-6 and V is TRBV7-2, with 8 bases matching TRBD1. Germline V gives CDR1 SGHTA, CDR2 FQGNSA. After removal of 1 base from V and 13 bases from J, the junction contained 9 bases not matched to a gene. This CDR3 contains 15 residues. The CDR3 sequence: CASSLGDRKTFPLHF. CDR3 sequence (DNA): TGTGCCAGCAGCTTAGGGGACAGGAAGACGTTCCCCCTCCACTTT.

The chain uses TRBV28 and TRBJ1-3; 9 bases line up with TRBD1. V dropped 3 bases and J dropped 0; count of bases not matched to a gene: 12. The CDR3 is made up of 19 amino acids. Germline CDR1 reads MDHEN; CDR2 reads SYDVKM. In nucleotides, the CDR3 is TGTGCCAGCAGTTTTCTGGACAGGGGTTCTCTCCGCTCTGGAAACACCATATATTTT. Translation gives CASSFLDRGSLRSGNTIYF. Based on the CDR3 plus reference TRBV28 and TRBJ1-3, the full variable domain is DVKVTQSSRYLVKRTGEKVFLECVQDMDHENMFWYRQDPGLGLRLIYFSYDVKMKEKGDIPEGYSVSREKKERFSLILESASTNQTSMYLCASSFLDRGSLRSGNTIYFGEGSWLTVV.

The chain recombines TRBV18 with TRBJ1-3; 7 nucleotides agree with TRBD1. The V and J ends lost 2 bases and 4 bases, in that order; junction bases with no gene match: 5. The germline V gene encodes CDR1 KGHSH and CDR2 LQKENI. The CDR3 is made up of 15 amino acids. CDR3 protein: CASSPDRVDGNTIYF. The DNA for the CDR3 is TGTGCCAGCTCACCAGACAGGGTGGACGGAAACACCATATATTTT.

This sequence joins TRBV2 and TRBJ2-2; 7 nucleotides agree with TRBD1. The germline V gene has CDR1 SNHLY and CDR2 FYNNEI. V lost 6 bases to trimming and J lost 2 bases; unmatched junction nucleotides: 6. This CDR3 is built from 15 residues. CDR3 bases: TGTGCCAGCAGGAGAGGGGGCATAAACACCGGGGAGCTGTTTTTT. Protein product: CASRRGGINTGELFF.

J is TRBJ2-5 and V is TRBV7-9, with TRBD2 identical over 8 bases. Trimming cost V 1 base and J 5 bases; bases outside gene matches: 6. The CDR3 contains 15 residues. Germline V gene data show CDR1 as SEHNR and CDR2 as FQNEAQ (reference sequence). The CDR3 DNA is TGTGCCAGCAGCTTAGAACCCGGCGGGAGGGAGACCCAGTACTTC. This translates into CASSLEPGGRETQYF.

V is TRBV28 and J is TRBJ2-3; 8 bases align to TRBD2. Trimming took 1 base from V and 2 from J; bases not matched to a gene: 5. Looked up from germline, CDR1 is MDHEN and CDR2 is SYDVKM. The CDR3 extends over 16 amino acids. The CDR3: CASSLFGGAPTDTQYF. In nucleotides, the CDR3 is TGTGCCAGCAGTTTATTCGGGGGGGCGCCCACAGATACGCAGTATTTT.

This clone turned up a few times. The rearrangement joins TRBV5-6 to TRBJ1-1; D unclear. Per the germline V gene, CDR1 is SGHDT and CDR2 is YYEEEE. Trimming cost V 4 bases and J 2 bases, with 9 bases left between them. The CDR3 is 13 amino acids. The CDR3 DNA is TGTGCCAGCAGCCCCTTTGTCAACACTGAAGCTTTCTTT. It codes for CASSPFVNTEAFF.

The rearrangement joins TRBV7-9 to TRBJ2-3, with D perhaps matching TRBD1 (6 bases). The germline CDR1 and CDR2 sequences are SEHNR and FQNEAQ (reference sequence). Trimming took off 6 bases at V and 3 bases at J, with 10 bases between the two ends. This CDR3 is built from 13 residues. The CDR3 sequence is CASRRTGTDTQYF. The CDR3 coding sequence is TGTGCCAGCAGACGAACAGGGACAGATACGCAGTATTTT.

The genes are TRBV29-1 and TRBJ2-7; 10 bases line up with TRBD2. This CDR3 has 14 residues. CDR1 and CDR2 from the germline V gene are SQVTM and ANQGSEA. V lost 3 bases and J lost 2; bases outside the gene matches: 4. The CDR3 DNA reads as TGCAGCGTTGATGGAGCGGGAGGGACCTACGAGCAGTACTTC. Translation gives CSVDGAGGTYEQYF.

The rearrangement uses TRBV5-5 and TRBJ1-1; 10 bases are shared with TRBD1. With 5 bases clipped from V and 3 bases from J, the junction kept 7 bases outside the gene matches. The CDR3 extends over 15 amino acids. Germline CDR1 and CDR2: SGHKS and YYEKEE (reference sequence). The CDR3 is CASRNTGTGDTEAFF. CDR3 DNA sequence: TGTGCCAGCAGGAATACCGGGACAGGGGACACTGAAGCTTTCTTT.

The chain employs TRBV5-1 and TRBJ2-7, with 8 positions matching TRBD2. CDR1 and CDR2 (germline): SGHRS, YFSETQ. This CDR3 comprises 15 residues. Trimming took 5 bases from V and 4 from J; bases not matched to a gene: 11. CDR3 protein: CASSPGGGSWYEQYF. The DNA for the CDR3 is TGCGCCAGCAGTCCCGGCGGGGGGAGCTGGTACGAGCAGTACTTC.

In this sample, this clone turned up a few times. The CDR3 sequence: CASRDGTGDSNQPQHF. DNA of the CDR3: TGCGCCAGCCGAGACGGGACAGGGGATAGCAATCAGCCCCAGCATTTT. The J gene is TRBJ1-5, the V gene TRBV10-2, with 10 bases fitting TRBD1. The CDR3 loop spans 16 amino acids. The germline V gene encodes CDR1 WSHSY and CDR2 SAAADI. J was trimmed by 0 bases and V by 8 bases; bases with no gene match: 7.

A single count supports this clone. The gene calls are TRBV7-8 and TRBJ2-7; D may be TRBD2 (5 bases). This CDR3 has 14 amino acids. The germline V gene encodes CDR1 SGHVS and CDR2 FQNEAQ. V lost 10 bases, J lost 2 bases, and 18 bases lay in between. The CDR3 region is CATAHREGAYEQYF. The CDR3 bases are TGTGCCACCGCCCACCGAGAGGGAGCCTACGAGCAGTACTTC.